A single sample gave rise to the 10 T cell receptor beta chains below, sequenced in a study of blood T cell repertoires in COVID-19. Produced via immunoSEQ multiplex PCR; TCRdb's table is partial and in-frame only. The profile covers 140,000 to 150,000 clones, with over 75% appearing a single time and approximately 1.5% taken by the ten largest. The sequencing input was peripheral blood. These receptors were taken from a woman between 45 and 60 years old with acute or convalescent COVID-19.

The chain carries TRBV5-1 and TRBJ2-7; 11 bases agree with TRBD2. The CDR3 is made up of 17 amino acids. V lost 4 bases, J lost 3 bases, and 12 bases stayed unmatched. Germline CDR1 is SGHRS and CDR2 is YFSETQ. The CDR3 reads CASSIGGSSGGLYEQYF. The CDR3 nucleotides are TGCGCCAGCAGCATAGGAGGGTCTAGCGGGGGGCTCTACGAGCAGTACTTC. Full variable domain (remainder filled in from reference TRBV5-1 and TRBJ2-7): KAGVTQTPRYLIKTRGQQVTLSCSPISGHRSVSWYQQTPGQGLQFLFEYFSETQRNKGNFPGRFSGRQFSNSRSEMNVSTLELGDSALYLCASSIGGSSGGLYEQYFGPGTRLTVT.

The rearrangement links TRBV6-5 to TRBJ2-5, with D possibly matching TRBD2 (7 bases). Trimming stripped 2 bases from V and 5 bases from J, with 18 bases between. The CDR3 length is 16 residues. Looked up from germline, CDR1 is MNHEY and CDR2 is SVGAGI. The CDR3 region is CASSYPEGGAVETQYF. CDR3 in DNA: TGTGCCAGCAGTTACCCTGAGGGGGGGGCTGTCGAGACCCAGTACTTC.

A few counts support this clone. The rearrangement links TRBV2 to TRBJ1-4; D is perhaps TRBD1 (5 bases). V dropped 5 bases and J dropped 8 bases, with 18 bases sitting between them. Germline V lookup: CDR1 SNHLY, CDR2 FYNNEI. The CDR3 totals 15 residues. This CDR3 reads CASSLRQGLTEKLFF. CDR3 nucleotides: TGTGCCAGCAGTCTGCGGCAGGGTTTAACCGAAAAACTGTTTTTT.

The chain couples TRBV6-5 to TRBJ2-5, with 9 positions matching TRBD1. CDR3 size: 15 residues. CDR1 is MNHEY and CDR2 is SVGAGI in the germline V gene. The junction had 6 bases not matched to a gene; V was cut back by 6 bases and J by 1 base. CDR3: CASSAQGAIQETQYF. In nucleotides, the CDR3 is TGTGCCAGCAGCGCACAGGGGGCGATCCAAGAGACCCAGTACTTC.

V usage is TRBV21-1 and J usage is TRBJ1-5. TRBV21-1 is designated a pseudogene. The CDR3 length is 15 residues. CDR3 DNA: TGTGCCAGCAGCAGTCCCCTGGGGGGACCACAGCCCCAGCATTTT. This translates into CASSSPLGGPQPQHF.

The chain employs TRBV20-1 and TRBJ1-4; D is unresolved. Trimming cost V 3 bases and J 15 bases, with 14 bases left between them. Germline loops: CDR1 DFQATT, CDR2 SNEGSKA (reference sequence). The CDR3 covers 11 residues. In nucleotides, the CDR3 is TGCAGTGCTAGGCGCGGGGTGTTTGTGTTTTTT. It is translated as CSARRGVFVFF.

This chain joins TRBV19 and TRBJ1-3; D not resolved. The CDR3 sequence is 13 residues long. The V end was cut by 6 bases, the J end by 6 bases, with 12 bases between. CDR1 and CDR2 (germline): LNHDA, SQIVND (reference sequence). The CDR3 loop is CASRSRGENTIYF. CDR3 in DNA: TGTGCCAGTAGATCCCGAGGCGAAAACACCATATATTTT.

The V call is TRBV5-5, the J call TRBJ2-5; D is perhaps TRBD1 (5 bases). The CDR3 has 17 residues. V was trimmed by 2 bases and J by 1 base, leaving 18 bases between them. Germline CDR1 and CDR2: SGHKS and YYEKEE (reference sequence). CDR3 sequence: CASSLDPRQGGQETQYF. The CDR3 nucleotides read TGTGCCAGCAGCTTAGACCCGAGGCAGGGTGGCCAAGAGACCCAGTACTTC. Looking up the rest from reference TRBV5-5 and TRBJ2-5 gives the full variable domain: DAGVTQSPTHLIKTRGQQVTLRCSPISGHKSVSWYQQVLGQGPQFIFQYYEKEERGRGNFPDRFSARQFPNYSSELNVNALLLGDSALYLCASSLDPRQGGQETQYFGPGTRLLVL.

The chain is built from TRBV7-9 and TRBJ1-2, with 8 bases fitting TRBD1. Trimming at V came to 5 bases and at J to 4 bases, leaving 9 bases not matched to a gene. The CDR3 covers 15 residues. Germline lookup yields CDR1 SEHNR and CDR2 FQNEAQ (reference sequence). CDR3 protein: CASSPQGALIYGYTF. The CDR3 nucleotides read TGTGCCAGCAGCCCGCAGGGGGCCCTTATCTATGGCTACACCTTC.

The J gene is TRBJ1-4, the V gene TRBV2; D remains unclear. CDR1 is SNHLY and CDR2 is FYNNEI in the germline V gene. The germline V and J ends were trimmed by 6 bases and 0 bases, with 8 bases remaining between them. CDR3 length: 14 amino acids. The CDR3 coding sequence is TGTGCCAGCAGGGTTACACCAACTAATGAAAAACTGTTTTTT. Translated, it gives CASRVTPTNEKLFF.